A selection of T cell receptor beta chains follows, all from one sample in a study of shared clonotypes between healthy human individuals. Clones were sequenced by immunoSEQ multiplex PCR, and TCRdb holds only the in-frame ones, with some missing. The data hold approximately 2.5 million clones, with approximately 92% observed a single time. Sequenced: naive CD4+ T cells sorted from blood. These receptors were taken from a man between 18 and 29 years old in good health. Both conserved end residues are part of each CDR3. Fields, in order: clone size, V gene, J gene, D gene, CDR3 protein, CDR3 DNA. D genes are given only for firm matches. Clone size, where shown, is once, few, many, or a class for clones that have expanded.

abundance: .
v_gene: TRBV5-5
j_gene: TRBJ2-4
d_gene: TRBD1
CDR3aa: CASSLVGTEEHIQYF
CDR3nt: TGTGCCAGCAGCTTGGTAGGGACAGAAGAGCACATTCAGTACTTC

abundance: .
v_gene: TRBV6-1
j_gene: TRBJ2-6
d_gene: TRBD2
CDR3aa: CASSDSSRGGTGANVLTF
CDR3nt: TGTGCCAGCAGTGATAGCTCGCGGGGGGGCACTGGGGCCAACGTCCTGACTTTC

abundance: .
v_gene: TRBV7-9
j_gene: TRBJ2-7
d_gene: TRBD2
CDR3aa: CASSSKLAEALYEQYF
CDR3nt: TGTGCCAGCAGCTCAAAACTAGCGGAGGCGTTATACGAGCAGTACTTC

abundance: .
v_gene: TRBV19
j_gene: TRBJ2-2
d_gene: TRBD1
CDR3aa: CASQQGADTGELFF
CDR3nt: TGTGCCAGTCAGCAGGGGGCGGACACCGGGGAGCTGTTTTTT

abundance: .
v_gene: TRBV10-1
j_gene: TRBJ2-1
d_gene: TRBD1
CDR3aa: CASSEARGSSYNEQFF
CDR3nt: TGCGCCAGCAGTGAGGCCAGGGGGTCATCCTACAATGAGCAGTTCTTC

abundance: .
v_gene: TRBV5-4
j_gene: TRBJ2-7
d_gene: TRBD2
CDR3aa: CASSPGLAEKTYEQYF
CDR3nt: TGTGCCAGCAGCCCTGGACTAGCGGAGAAAACCTACGAGCAGTACTTC

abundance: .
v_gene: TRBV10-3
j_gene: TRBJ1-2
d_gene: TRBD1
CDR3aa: CAISGDRGGYGYTF
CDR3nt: TGTGCCATCAGTGGGGACAGGGGAGGATATGGCTACACCTTC

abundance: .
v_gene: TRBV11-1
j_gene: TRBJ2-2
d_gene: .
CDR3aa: CASSLSGGTGELFF
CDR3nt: TGTGCCAGCAGCTTATCGGGCGGGACCGGGGAGCTGTTTTTT

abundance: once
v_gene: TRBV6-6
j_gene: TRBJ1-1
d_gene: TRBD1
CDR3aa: CASSLRTGGADTEAFF
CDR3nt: TGTGCCAGCAGCCTTCGGACAGGGGGCGCAGACACTGAAGCTTTCTTT

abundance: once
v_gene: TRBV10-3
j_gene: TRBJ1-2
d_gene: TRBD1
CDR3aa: CAARQGAGYGYTF
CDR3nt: TGTGCCGCCAGACAGGGGGCTGGATATGGCTACACCTTC

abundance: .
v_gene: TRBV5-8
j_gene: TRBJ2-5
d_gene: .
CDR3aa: CASSFTGPETQYF
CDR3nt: TGTGCCAGCAGCTTTACAGGTCCAGAGACCCAGTACTTC

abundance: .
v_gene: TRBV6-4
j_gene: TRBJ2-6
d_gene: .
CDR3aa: CASSDQGGTGANVLTF
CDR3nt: TGTGCCAGCAGTGACCAGGGGGGGACTGGGGCCAACGTCCTGACTTTC

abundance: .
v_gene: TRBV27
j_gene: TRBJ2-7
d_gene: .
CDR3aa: CASSVRVGPYEQYF
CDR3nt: TGTGCCAGCAGTGTTAGAGTAGGTCCCTACGAGCAGTACTTC

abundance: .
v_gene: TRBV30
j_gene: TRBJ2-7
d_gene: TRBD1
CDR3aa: CASDRGGSYEQYF
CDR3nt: TGTGCCTCAGACAGGGGTGGGTCCTACGAGCAGTACTTC

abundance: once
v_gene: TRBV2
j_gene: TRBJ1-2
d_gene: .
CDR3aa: CASARQDRGYTF
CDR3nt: TGTGCCAGCGCCCGACAGGATCGCGGCTACACCTTC

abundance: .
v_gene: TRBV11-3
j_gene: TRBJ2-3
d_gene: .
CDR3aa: CASSLDGGSGDTQYF
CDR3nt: TGTGCCAGCAGCTTGGACGGTGGGTCAGGAGATACGCAGTATTTT

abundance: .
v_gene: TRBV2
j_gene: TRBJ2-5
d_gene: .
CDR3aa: CASSRDTQETQYF
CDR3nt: TGTGCCAGCAGCCGGGACACACAAGAGACCCAGTACTTC

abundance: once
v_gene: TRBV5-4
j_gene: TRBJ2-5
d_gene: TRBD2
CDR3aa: CASSLGTSGGPKETQYF
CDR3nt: TGTGCCAGCAGCTTGGGGACTAGCGGGGGGCCAAAAGAGACCCAGTACTTC